The entry below describes one TCR beta chain. Its antigen remains unknown. CDR1 and CDR2 from the germline V gene are MGHRA and YSYEKL. This CDR3 is built from 14 residues. V was cut by 2 bases and J by 8 bases, with 12 bases left in between. This specimen comes from a study of cytomegalovirus exposure and HLA in healthy donors. Points from the study as a whole: CMV serostatus alone was available as immune exposure information. In a later analysis, an Asian-associated ancestry cluster reportedly showed fewer N-insertions than the approximately 700-donor mean. Analysis was carried out at a later point, and it linked a missense DCLRE1C variant to TCR beta V- and J-gene trimming.

The PCR employed 60 Vbeta primers together with 13 Jbeta primers. Method: immunoSEQ multiplex PCR; TCRdb's copy keeps in-frame clones and lacks some. The table includes around 67,000 clones, approximately 80% detected once. Sequenced material: PBMCs. V and J are TRBV4-1 and TRBJ1-4; tentatively, D is TRBD1 (5 bases). The TCR comes from a man in his late teens or twenties in good health and CMV-seropositive. Here the CDR3 reads CASSQSPGREKLFF. The CDR3 nucleotides are TGCGCCAGCAGCCAAAGCCCAGGGAGGGAAAAACTGTTTTTT.